The clone carrying this TCR beta chain was seen a single time. The antigen is undetermined. The data are from a study of cytomegalovirus exposure and HLA in healthy donors. Study-level points and caveats: Despite most TCR sequences being rare, some public TCRs occurred in many donors.

Germline V gene sequence: CDR1 MNHEY, CDR2 SMNVEV (reference sequence). This CDR3 contains 14 residues. V gave up 6 bases and J gave up 7 bases, with 15 bases separating them. Assay: immunoSEQ multiplex PCR; the TCRdb copy retains only in-frame clones and omits some. The sample has 200,000 to 300,000 clones; about 90% are singletons. The sample was PBMCs. The gene calls are TRBV27 and TRBJ1-4, with a possible D match to TRBD1 (6 bases). This receptor was obtained from a woman in her twenties or thirties in good health and CMV-seropositive. The CDR3 DNA sequence: TGTGCCAGCAGGAGATCAGGGGAGTTTGAAAAACTGTTTTTT. Its protein is CASRRSGEFEKLFF.